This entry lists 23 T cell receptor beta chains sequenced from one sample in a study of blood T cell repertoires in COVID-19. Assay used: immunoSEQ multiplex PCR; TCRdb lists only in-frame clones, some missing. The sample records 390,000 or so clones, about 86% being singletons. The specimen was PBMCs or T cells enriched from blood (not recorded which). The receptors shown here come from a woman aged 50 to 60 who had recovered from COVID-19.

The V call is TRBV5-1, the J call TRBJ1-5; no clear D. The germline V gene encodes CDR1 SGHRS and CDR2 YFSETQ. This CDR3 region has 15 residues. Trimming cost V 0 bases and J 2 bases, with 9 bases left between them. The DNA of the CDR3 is TGCGCCAGCAGCTTGGAGAGTAGCGGCAATCAGCCCCAGCATTTT. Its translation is CASSLESSGNQPQHF. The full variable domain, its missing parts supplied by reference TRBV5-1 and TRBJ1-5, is KAGVTQTPRYLIKTRGQQVTLSCSPISGHRSVSWYQQTPGQGLQFLFEYFSETQRNKGNFPGRFSGRQFSNSRSEMNVSTLELGDSALYLCASSLESSGNQPQHFGDGTRLSIL.

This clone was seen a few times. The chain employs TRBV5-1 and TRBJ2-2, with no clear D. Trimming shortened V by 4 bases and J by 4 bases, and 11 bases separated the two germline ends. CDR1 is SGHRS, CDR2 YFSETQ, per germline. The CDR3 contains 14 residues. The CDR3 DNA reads TGCGCCAGCAGCCTCCTTCAGTTCACCGGGGAGCTGTTTTTT. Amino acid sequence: CASSLLQFTGELFF.

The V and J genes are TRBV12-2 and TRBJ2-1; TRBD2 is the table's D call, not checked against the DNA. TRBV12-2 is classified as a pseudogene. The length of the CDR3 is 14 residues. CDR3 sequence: CASRPLSRGNEQFF. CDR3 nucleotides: TGTGCAAGTCGCCCGCTTTCACGGGGTAATGAGCAGTTCTTC.

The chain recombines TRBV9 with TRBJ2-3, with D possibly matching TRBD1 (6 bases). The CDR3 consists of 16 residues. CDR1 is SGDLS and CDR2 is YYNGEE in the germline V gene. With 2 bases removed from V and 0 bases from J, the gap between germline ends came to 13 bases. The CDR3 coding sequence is TGTGCCAGCAGCGTGCAGGGGACCACCAGCACAGATACGCAGTATTTT. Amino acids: CASSVQGTTSTDTQYF.

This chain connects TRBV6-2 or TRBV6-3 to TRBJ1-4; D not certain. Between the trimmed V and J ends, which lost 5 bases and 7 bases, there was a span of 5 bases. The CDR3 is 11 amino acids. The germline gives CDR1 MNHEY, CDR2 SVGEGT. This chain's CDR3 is CASSLSEKLFF. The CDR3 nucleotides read TGTGCCAGCAGTCTCAGTGAAAAACTGTTTTTT.

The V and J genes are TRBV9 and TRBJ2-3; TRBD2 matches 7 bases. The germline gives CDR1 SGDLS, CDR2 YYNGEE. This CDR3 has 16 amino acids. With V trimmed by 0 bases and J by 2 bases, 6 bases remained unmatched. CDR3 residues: CASSVGNGGSTDTQYF. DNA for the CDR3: TGTGCCAGCAGCGTAGGGAACGGGGGGTCCACAGATACGCAGTATTTT.

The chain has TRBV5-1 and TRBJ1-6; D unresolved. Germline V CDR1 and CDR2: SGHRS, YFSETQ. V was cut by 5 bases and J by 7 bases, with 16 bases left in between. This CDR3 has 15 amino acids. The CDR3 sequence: CASRIDLKRNSPLHF. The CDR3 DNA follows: TGCGCCAGCAGAATTGATTTAAAACGGAATTCACCCCTCCACTTT.

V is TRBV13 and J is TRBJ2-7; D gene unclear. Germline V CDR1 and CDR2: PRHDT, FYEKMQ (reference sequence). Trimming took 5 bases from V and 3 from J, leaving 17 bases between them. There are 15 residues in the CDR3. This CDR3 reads CASSEDGSANYEQYF. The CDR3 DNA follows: TGTGCCAGCAGCGAAGACGGCAGCGCGAACTACGAGCAGTACTTC.

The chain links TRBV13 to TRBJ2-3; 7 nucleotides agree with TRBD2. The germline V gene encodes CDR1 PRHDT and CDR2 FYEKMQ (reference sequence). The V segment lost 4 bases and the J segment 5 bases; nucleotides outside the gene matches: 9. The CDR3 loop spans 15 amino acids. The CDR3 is CASSSAGRGLDTQYF. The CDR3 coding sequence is TGTGCCAGCAGCTCCGCTGGGCGGGGGTTAGATACGCAGTATTTT. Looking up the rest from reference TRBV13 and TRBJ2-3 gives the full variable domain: AAGVIQSPRHLIKEKRETATLKCYPIPRHDTVYWYQQGPGQDPQFLISFYEKMQSDKGSIPDRFSAQQFSDYHSELNMSSLELGDSALYFCASSSAGRGLDTQYFGPGTRLTVL.

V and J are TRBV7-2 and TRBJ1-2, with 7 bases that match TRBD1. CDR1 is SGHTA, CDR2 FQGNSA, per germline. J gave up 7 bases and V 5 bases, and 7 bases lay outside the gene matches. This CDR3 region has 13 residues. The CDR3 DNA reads TGTGCCAGCAGCCTCGACAGGGTGTCTGGCTACACCTTC. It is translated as CASSLDRVSGYTF.

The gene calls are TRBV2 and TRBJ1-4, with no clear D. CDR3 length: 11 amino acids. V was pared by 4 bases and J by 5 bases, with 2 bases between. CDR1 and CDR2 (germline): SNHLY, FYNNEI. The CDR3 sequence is CASSANEKLFF. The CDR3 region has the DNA TGTGCCAGCAGTGCGAATGAAAAACTGTTTTTT.

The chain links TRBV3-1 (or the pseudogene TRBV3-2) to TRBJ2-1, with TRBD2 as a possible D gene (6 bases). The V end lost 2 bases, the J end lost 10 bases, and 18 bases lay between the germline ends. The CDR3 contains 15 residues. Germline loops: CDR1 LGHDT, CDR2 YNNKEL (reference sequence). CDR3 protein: CASSQRGSTLREQFF. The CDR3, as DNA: TGTGCCAGCAGCCAACGGGGGAGCACCCTGAGGGAGCAGTTCTTC.

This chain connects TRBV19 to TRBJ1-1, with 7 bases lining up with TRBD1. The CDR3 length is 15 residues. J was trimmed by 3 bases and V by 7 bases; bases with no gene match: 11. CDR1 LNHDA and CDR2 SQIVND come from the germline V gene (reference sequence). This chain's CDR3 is CASTDRQGFYTEAFF. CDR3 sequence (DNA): TGTGCCAGTACGGACCGACAGGGTTTCTACACTGAAGCTTTCTTT.

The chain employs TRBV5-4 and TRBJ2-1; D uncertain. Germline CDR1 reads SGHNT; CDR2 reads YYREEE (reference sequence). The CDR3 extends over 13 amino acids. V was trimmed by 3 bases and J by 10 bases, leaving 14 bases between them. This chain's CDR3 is CASSSNSLYEQFF. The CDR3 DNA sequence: TGTGCCAGCAGCTCAAACTCTCTCTACGAGCAGTTCTTC.

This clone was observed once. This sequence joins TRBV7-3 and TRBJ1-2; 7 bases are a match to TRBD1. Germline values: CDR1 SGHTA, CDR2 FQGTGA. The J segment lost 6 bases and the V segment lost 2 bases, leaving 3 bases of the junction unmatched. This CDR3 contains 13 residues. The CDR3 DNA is TGTGCCAGCAGCTTAGACAGGGAAAATGGCTACACCTTC. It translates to CASSLDRENGYTF.

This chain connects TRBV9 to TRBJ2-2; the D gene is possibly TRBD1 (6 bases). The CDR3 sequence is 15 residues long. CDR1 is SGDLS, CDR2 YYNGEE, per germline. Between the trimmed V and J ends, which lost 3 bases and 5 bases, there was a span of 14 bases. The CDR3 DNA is TGTGCCAGCAGCGAGGGGACACCTGGTACCGGGGAGCTGTTTTTT. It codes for CASSEGTPGTGELFF.

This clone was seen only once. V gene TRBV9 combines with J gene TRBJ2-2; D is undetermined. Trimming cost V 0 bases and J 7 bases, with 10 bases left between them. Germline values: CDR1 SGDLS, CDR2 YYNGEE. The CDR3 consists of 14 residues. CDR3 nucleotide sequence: TGTGCCAGCAGCGTAGACCCGCGAGGCGGGGAGCTGTTTTTT. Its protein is CASSVDPRGGELFF.

The CDR3 nucleotides read TGTGCCTGGGCTGAGGGGGATGGCTACACCTTC. Residues: CAWAEGDGYTF. This chain links TRBV30 with TRBJ1-2; possible D gene TRBD1, 6 bases. Germline loops: CDR1 GTSNPN, CDR2 SVGIG (reference sequence). V lost 5 bases and J lost 6, with 10 bases in between. The CDR3 is 11 residues long.

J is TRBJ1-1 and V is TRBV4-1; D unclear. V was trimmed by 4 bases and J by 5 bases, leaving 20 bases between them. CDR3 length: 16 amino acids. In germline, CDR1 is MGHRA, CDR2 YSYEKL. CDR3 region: CASSLNQVQTGTEAFF. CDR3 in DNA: TGCGCCAGCAGCCTAAACCAGGTGCAAACGGGGACTGAAGCTTTCTTT.

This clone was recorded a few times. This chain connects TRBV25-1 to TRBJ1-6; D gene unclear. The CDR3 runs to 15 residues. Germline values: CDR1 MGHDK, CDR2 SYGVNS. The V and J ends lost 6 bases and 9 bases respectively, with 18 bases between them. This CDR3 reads CASSGRSGISSPLHF. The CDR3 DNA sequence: TGTGCCAGCAGCGGCCGGTCCGGGATTTCTTCACCCCTCCACTTT.

As DNA, the CDR3 is TGTGCCAGCTCACCGGTCGCCGGTTTAGCTAACTATGGCTACACCTTC. Residues: CASSPVAGLANYGYTF. V and J are TRBV18 and TRBJ1-2, with D unclear. Looked up from germline, CDR1 is KGHSH and CDR2 is LQKENI. V lost 3 bases and J lost 0, with 14 bases in between. The CDR3 length is 16 residues.

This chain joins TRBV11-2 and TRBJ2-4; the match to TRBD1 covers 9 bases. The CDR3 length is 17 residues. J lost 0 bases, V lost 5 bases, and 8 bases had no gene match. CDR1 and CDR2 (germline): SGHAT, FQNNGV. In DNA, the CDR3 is TGTGCCAGCAGCCCCCGGGACAGGGACCTAGCCAAAAACATTCAGTACTTC. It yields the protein CASSPRDRDLAKNIQYF.

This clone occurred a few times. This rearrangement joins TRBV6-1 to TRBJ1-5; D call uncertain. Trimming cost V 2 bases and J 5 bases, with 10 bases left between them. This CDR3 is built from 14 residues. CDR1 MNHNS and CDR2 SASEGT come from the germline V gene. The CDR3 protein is CASSENSPHQPQHF. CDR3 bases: TGTGCCAGCAGTGAAAACAGTCCTCATCAGCCCCAGCATTTT.